This T cell receptor (beta chain) was captured by sequencing in a study of T cell repertoires in cytomegalovirus infection. In the study overall: A matching HLA type, together with CMV infection, was signaled by public TCR beta signatures. Points from the study as a whole: CMV carriers having the relevant HLA were flagged by cumulative public TCR beta family frequency. HLA-C-restricted CMV-specific TCR beta clonotypes prevailed in the ex vivo response.

As regards this clonotype: Its antigen is undetermined.

The length of the CDR3 is 14 residues. Trimming at V came to 0 bases and at J to 5 bases, leaving 3 bases not matched to a gene. Looked up from germline, CDR1 is MNHEY and CDR2 is SVGEGT. TCRdb re-called the reads through MiXCR, storing one row per CDR3 protein. This table has roughly 630,000 distinct CDR3 sequences, 20% to 25% appearing once. This clonotype originated in a human donor in good health (CMV status not recorded). Some clones in this sample may be carry-over from other donors' samples. What was sequenced was CD8+ T cells from PBMCs. The chain employs TRBV6-2 or TRBV6-3 and TRBJ2-5; 7 bases align to TRBD1. CDR3 protein: CASSYSDRDETQYF. CDR3 sequence (DNA): TGTGCCAGCAGTTACTCCGACAGGGACGAGACCCAGTACTTC.